This T cell receptor beta chain appears in the sequencing data of a study of cytomegalovirus exposure and HLA in healthy donors. Study details: Among around 400 genotyped donors, roughly 81% fell in the Caucasian-associated ancestry cluster.

Germline-derived CDR1 and CDR2 are SGHAT and FQNNGV. V was shortened by 6 bases and J by 8 bases, with 25 bases between the two germline ends. CDR3 length: 16 residues. Of note for this clone: Antigen unknown.

Study-level results: In a later analysis, HLA-C alleles had the fewest associated TCRs, DRB1 alleles the most.

Primers included in the PCR were 60 Vbeta and 13 Jbeta primers. Data came from immunoSEQ multiplex PCR; TCRdb stores just in-frame clones and leaves some out. This table holds around 300,000 clones, more than 55% found once. The genes are TRBV11-2 and TRBJ1-2, with D perhaps matching TRBD1 (6 bases). This sequence was found in a female donor in good health and CMV-seronegative. Input material: PBMCs. CDR3 region: CASRKTGPGLSSGYTF. As DNA, the CDR3 is TGTGCCAGCAGAAAAACAGGGCCGGGATTATCGAGCGGCTACACCTTC.